This T cell receptor (beta chain) was captured by sequencing in a study of cytomegalovirus exposure and HLA in healthy donors. A note on this clone: Its antigen is not identified. At one end the junction does not follow the germline gene, possibly because of a read error.

Germline V lookup: CDR1 SSHAT, CDR2 FNYEAQ (reference sequence). This CDR3 has 15 residues. With 60 Vbeta and 13 Jbeta primers, the PCR was carried out. Sequenced by immunoSEQ multiplex PCR; TCRdb stores in-frame clones only, minus some. There are over 150,000 clones in the sample; about 80% occur only once, and 0.65% lies in the top ten. Study-level results: There were under 200 TCR beta chains listed as cytomegalovirus-associated. A later analysis showed TCR association rates differing by HLA locus, peaking at DRB1 and lowest at HLA-C. In a later analysis, HLA-associated TCR beta chains were more clonally expanded than equally common others. In a later analysis, at a false discovery rate of 0.05, fewer than 20,000 TCR beta sequences were associated with HLA alleles.

J is TRBJ2-5 and V is TRBV7-7; 11 nucleotides align to TRBD2. The TCR comes from a boy aged 5-17 years in good health and CMV-seronegative. Sequencing was carried out using PBMCs. DNA for the CDR3: TGTGCTAGCAGCTTAGCGGGAGGGCCTGGGGAGACCCAGTACTTC. Translated, it gives CASSLAGGPGETQYF.